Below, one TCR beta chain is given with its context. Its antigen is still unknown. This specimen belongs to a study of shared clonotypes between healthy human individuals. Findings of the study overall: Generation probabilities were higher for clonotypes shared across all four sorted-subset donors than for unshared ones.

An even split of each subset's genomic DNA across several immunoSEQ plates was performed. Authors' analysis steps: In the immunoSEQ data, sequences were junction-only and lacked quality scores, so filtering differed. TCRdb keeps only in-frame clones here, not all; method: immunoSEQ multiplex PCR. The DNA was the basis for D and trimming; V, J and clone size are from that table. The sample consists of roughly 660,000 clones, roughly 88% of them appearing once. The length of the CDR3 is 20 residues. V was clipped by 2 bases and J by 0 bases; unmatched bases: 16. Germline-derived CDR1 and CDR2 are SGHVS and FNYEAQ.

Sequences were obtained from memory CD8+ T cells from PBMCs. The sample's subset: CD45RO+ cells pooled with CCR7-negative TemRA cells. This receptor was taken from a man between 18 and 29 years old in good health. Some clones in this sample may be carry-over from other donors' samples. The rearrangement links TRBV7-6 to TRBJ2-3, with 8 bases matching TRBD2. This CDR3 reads CASSLHGGAGGQLSTDTQYF. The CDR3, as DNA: TGTGCCAGCAGCTTACACGGAGGGGCGGGAGGCCAACTGAGCACAGATACGCAGTATTTT.